The clone carrying this TCR beta chain was observed at least ten times. What it binds is not known. The entry originates in a study of T cells in Graves' hyperthyroidism and ophthalmopathy. General observations from the study: In blood, most of the thyroid clonotypes expanded above 0.001 were also present.

The germline V gene has CDR1 SGHTS and CDR2 YDEGEE. There are 16 residues in the CDR3. Trimming cost V 0 bases and J 0 bases, with 12 bases left between them. Patients were aged 18 to 65, had disease duration under 2 months, and had newly diagnosed hyperthyroidism. Patients having uncontrolled infection, another autoimmune disease, pregnancy or lactation were not included. Amplification targeted TCR beta CDR3 regions from RNA transcripts. Primed by the HTBI set, a first-round RT-PCR was run on the TCR CDR3. TCRdb re-derived calls from the multiplex PCR reads in MiXCR, one entry per CDR3 protein. The sample holds hundreds of thousands of distinct CDR3 sequences, 12% to 15% seen once.

This receptor was taken from a young woman with Graves' hyperthyroidism. The chain is built from TRBV5-8 and TRBJ1-1; tentative D call: TRBD1 (5 bases). The sample was blood. The CDR3 nucleotides read TGTGCCAGCAGCTTGGGACACGGGGGTATGAACACTGAAGCTTTCTTT. Amino acid sequence: CASSLGHGGMNTEAFF.